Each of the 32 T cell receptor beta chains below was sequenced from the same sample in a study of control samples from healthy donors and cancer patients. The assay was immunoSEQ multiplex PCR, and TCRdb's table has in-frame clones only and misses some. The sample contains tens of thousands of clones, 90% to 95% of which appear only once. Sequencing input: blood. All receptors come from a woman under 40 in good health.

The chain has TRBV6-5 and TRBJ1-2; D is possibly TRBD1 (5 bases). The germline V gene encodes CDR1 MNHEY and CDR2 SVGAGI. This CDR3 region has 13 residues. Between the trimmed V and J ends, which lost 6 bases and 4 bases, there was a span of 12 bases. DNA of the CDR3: TGTGCCAGCAGCCCCCGGGACCGCTATGGCTACACCTTC. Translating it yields CASSPRDRYGYTF.

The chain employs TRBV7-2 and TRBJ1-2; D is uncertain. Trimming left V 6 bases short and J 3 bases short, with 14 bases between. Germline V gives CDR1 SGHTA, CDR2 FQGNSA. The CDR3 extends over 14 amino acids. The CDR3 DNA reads TGTGCCAGCAGTTTCAATCCGGGCCACTATGGCTACACCTTC. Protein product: CASSFNPGHYGYTF.

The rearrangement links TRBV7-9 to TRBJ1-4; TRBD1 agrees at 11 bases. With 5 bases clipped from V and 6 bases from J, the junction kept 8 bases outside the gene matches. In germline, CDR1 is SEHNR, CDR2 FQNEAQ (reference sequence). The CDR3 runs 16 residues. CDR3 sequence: CASSLDRTGGHEKLFF. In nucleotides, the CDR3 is TGTGCCAGCAGCCTCGACCGGACAGGGGGCCATGAAAAACTGTTTTTT.

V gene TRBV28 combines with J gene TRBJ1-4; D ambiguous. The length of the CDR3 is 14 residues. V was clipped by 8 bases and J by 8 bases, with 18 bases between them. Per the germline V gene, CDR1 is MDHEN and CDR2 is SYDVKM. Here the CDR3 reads CASGRTLGREKLFF. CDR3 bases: TGTGCCAGCGGACGGACCCTGGGCCGGGAAAAACTGTTTTTT.

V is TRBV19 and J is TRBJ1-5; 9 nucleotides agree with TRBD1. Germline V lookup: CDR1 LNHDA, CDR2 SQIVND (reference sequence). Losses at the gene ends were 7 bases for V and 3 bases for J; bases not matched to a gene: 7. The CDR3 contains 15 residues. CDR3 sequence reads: CASKTGTGHNQPQHF. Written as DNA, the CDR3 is TGTGCCAGTAAGACCGGGACAGGGCACAATCAGCCCCAGCATTTT.

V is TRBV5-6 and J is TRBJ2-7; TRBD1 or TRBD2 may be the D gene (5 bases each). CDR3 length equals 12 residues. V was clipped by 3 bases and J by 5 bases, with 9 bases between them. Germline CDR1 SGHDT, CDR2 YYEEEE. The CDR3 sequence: CASSWGWDEQYF. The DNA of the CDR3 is TGTGCCAGCAGCTGGGGGTGGGACGAGCAGTACTTC.

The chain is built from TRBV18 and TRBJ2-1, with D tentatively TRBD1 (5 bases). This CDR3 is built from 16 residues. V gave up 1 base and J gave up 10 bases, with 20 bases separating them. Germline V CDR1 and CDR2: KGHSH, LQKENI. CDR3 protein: CASSPLDKSVLPEQFF. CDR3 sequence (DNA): TGTGCCAGCTCACCACTGGACAAATCTGTTCTGCCCGAGCAGTTCTTC. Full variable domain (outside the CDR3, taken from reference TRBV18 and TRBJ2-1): NAGVMQNPRHLVRRRGQEARLRCSPMKGHSHVYWYRQLPEEGLKFMVYLQKENIIDESGMPKERFSAEFPKEGPSILRIQQVVRGDSAAYFCASSPLDKSVLPEQFFGPGTRLTVL.

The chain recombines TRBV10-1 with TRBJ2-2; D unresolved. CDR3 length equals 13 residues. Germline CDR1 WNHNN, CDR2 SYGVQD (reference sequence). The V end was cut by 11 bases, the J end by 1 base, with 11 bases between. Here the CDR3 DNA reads TGCGCCCGCGTAGCCGGGAACACCGGGGAGCTGTTTTTT. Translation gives CARVAGNTGELFF.

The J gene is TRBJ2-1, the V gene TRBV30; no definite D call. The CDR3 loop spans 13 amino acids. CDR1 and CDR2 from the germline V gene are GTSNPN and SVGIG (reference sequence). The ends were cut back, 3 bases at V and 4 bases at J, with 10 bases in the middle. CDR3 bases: TGTGCCTGGAGGCACCATATTTACAATGAGCAGTTCTTC. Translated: CAWRHHIYNEQFF.

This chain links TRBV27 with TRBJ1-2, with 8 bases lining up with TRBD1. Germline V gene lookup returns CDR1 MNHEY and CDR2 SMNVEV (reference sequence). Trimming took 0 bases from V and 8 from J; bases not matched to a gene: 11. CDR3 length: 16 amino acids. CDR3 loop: CASSLSGQEEMWGYTF. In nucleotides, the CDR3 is TGTGCCAGCAGTTTATCGGGACAGGAGGAGATGTGGGGCTACACCTTC.

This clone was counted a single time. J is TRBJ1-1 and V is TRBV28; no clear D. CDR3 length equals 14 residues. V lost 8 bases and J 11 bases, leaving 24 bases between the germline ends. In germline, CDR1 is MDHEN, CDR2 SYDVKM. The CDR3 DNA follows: TGTGCCAGCGAACCCCACCCGACCGGACCTGGGGCTTTCTTT. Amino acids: CASEPHPTGPGAFF.

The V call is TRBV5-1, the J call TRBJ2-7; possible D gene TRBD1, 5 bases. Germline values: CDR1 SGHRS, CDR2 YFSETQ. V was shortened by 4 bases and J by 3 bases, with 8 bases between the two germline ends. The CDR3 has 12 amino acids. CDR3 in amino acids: CASSKDIYEQYF. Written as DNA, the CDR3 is TGCGCCAGCAGCAAGGACATCTACGAGCAGTACTTC. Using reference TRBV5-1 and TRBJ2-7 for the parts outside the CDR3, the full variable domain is KAGVTQTPRYLIKTRGQQVTLSCSPISGHRSVSWYQQTPGQGLQFLFEYFSETQRNKGNFPGRFSGRQFSNSRSEMNVSTLELGDSALYLCASSKDIYEQYFGPGTRLTVT.

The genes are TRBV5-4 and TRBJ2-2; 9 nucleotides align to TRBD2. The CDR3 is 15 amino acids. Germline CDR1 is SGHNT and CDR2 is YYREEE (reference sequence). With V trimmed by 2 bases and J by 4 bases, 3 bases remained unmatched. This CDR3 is CASSFVAGATGELFF. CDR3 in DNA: TGTGCCAGCAGCTTTGTAGCGGGAGCCACCGGGGAGCTGTTTTTT. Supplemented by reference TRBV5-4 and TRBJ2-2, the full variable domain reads ETGVTQSPTHLIKTRGQQVTLRCSSQSGHNTVSWYQQALGQGPQFIFQYYREEENGRGNFPPRFSGLQFPNYSSELNVNALELDDSALYLCASSFVAGATGELFFGEGSRLTVL.

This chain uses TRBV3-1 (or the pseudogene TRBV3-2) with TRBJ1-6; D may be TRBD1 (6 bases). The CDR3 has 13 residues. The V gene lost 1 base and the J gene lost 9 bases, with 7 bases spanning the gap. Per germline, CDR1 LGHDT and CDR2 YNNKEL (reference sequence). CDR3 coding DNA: TGTGCCAGCAGCCAAGTACAGGGTTCACCCCTCCACTTT. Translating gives CASSQVQGSPLHF.

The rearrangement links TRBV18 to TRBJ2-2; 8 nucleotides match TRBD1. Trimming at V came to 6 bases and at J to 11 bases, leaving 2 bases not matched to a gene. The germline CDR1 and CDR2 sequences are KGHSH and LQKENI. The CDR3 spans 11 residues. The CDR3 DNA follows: TGTGCCAGCTCTACAGGGGGTGAGCTGTTTTTT. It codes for CASSTGGELFF.

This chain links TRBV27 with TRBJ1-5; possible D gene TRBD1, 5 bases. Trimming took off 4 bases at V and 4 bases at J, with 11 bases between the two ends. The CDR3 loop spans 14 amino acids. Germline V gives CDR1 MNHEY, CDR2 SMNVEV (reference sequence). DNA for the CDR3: TGTGCCAGCAGTTCGGAGGGGTGGAATCAGCCCCAGCATTTT. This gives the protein CASSSEGWNQPQHF.

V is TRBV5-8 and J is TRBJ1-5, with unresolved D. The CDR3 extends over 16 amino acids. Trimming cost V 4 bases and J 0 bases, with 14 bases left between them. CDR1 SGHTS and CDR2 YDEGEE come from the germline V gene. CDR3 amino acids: CASSARATYSNQPQHF. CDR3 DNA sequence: TGTGCCAGCAGCGCCCGGGCCACTTATAGCAATCAGCCCCAGCATTTT.

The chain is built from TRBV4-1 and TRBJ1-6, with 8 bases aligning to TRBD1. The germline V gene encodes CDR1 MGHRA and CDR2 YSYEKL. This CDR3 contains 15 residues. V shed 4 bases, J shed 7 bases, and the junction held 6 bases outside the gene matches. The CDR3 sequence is CASSRRGQENSPLHF. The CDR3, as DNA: TGCGCCAGCAGCCGTCGGGGACAGGAGAATTCACCCCTCCACTTT.

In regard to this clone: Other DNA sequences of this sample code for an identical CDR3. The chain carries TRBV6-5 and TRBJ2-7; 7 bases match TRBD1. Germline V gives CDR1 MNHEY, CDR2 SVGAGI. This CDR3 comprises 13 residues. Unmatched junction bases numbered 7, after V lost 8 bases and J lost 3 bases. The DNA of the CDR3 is TGTGCCAGCCTAACAGGGGATTACTACGAGCAGTACTTC. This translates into CASLTGDYYEQYF.

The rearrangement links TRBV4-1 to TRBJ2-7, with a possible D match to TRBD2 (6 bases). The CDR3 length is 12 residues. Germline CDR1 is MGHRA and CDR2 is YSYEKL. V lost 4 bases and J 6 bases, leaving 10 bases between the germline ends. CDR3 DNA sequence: TGCGCCAGCAGCCCTGACGGGGGCGAGCAGTACTTC. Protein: CASSPDGGEQYF.

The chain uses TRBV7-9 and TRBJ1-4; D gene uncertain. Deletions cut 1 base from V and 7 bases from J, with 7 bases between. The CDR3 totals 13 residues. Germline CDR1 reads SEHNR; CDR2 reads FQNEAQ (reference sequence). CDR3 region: CASSLDGSEKLFF. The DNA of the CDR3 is TGTGCCAGCAGCTTAGATGGCAGTGAAAAACTGTTTTTT.

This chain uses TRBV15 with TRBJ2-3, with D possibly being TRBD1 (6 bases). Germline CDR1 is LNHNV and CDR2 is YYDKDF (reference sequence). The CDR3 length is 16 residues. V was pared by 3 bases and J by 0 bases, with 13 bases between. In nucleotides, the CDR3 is TGTGCCACCAGCAGGGACAGATACGCTAGCACAGATACGCAGTATTTT. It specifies CATSRDRYASTDTQYF. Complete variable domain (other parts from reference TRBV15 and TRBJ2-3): DAMVIQNPRYQVTQFGKPVTLSCSQTLNHNVMYWYQQKSSQAPKLLFHYYDKDFNNEADTPDNFQSRRPNTSFCFLDIRSPGLGDTAMYLCATSRDRYASTDTQYFGPGTRLTVL.

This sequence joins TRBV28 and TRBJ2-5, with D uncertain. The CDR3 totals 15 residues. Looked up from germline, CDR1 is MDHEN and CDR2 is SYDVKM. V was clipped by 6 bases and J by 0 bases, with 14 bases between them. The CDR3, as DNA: TGTGCCAGCAGCTCCCCGGCAGCATACCAAGAGACCCAGTACTTC. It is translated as CASSSPAAYQETQYF.

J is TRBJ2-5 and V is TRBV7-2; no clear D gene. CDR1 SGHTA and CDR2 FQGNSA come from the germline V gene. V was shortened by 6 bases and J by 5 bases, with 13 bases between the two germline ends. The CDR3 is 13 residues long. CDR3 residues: CASSAQLGETQYF. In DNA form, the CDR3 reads TGTGCCAGCAGTGCTCAGCTAGGGGAGACCCAGTACTTC.

CDR3 sequence: CASSKREPYNEQFF. CDR3 nucleotides: TGTGCCAGCAGTAAGCGGGAGCCCTACAATGAGCAGTTCTTC. The V call is TRBV27, the J call TRBJ2-1, with 8 bases lining up with TRBD2. V shed 5 bases, J shed 2 bases, and the junction held 2 bases outside the gene matches. Germline V gene sequence: CDR1 MNHEY, CDR2 SMNVEV (reference sequence). The CDR3 runs 14 residues.

CDR3 residues: CASSQEIGNEQYF. The CDR3 bases are TGCGCCAGCAGCCAAGAAATTGGAAACGAGCAGTACTTC. The V call is TRBV4-1, the J call TRBJ2-7, with D hard to call. The V gene lost 0 bases and the J gene lost 5 bases, with 8 bases spanning the gap. Germline CDR1 reads MGHRA; CDR2 reads YSYEKL. This CDR3 has 13 amino acids.

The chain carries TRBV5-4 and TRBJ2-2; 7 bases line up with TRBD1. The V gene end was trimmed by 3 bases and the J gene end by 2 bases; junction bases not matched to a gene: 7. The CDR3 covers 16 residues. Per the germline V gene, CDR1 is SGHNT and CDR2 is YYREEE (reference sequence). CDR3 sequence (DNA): TGTGCCAGCAGCTCTGTAGGGGGCTCTAACACCGGGGAGCTGTTTTTT. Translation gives CASSSVGGSNTGELFF. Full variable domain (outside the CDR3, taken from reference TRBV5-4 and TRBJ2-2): ETGVTQSPTHLIKTRGQQVTLRCSSQSGHNTVSWYQQALGQGPQFIFQYYREEENGRGNFPPRFSGLQFPNYSSELNVNALELDDSALYLCASSSVGGSNTGELFFGEGSRLTVL.

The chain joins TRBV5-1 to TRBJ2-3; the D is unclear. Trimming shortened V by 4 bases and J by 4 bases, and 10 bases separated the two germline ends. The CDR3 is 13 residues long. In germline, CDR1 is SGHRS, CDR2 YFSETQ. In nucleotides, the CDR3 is TGCGCCAGCAGCCCCCCTCTCGCAGATACGCAGTATTTT. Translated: CASSPPLADTQYF.

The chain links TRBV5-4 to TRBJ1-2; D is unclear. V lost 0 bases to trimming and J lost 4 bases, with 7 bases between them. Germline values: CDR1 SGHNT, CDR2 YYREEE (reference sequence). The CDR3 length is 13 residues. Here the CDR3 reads CASSLEKLYGYTF. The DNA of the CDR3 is TGTGCCAGCAGCTTGGAAAAACTCTATGGCTACACCTTC.

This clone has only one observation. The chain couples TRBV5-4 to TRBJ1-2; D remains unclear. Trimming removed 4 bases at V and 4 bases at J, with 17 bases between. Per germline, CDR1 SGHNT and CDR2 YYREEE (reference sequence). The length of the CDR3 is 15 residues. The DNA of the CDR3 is TGTGCCAGCAGCCCTGATATCTTGGTAGGCTATGGCTACACCTTC. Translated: CASSPDILVGYGYTF.

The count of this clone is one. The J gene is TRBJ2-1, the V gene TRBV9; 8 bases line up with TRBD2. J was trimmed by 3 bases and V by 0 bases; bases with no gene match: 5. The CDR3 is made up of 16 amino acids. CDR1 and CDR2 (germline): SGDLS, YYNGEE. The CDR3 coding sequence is TGTGCCAGCAGCGTAGGTTCGCGGGGGGACTACAATGAGCAGTTCTTC. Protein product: CASSVGSRGDYNEQFF.

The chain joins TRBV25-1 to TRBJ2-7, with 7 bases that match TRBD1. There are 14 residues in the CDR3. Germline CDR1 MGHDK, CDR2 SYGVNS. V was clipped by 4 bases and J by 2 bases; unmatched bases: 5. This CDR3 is CASSARTGAYEQYF. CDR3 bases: TGTGCCAGCAGTGCACGGACAGGAGCCTACGAGCAGTACTTC.